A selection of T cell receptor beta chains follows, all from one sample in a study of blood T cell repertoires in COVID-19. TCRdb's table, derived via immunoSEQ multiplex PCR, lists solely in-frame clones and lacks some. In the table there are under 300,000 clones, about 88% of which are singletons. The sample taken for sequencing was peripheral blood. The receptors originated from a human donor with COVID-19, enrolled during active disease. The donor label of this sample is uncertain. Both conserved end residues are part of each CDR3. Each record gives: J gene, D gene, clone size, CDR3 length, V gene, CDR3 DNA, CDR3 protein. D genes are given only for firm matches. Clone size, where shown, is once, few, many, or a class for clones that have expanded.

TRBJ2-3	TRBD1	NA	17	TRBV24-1	TGTGCCACCAGTGATCCATTAGGGACAGGGCATGCAGATACGCAGTATTTT	CATSDPLGTGHADTQYF
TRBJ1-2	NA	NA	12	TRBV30	TGTGCCTGGAGAGCAGGGGTTGGTGGCTACACCTTC	CAWRAGVGGYTF
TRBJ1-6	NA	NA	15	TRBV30	TGTGCCTATTCTCCAGGAAACTCCTATAATTCACCCCTCCACTTT	CAYSPGNSYNSPLHF
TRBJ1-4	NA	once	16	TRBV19	TGTGCCAGTAGTATAGATGTGGCGGGGGTCAATGAAAAACTGTTTTTT	CASSIDVAGVNEKLFF
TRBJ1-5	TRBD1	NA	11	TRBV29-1	TGCAGCGCGGGGGACAGGGGTTCCCTACATTTT	CSAGDRGSLHF
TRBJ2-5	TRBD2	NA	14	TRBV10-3	TGTGCCGCCTCCGGGACTACCCAGGTAGAGACCCAGTACTTC	CAASGTTQVETQYF
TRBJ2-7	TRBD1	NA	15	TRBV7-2	TGTGCCAGCAGCAAAGTGACAGGGGAATCCTACGAGCAGTACTTC	CASSKVTGESYEQYF
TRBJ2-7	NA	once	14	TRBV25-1	TGTGCCAGTAGGGCCCGAGGGCAGGGGAGAGGGCAGTACTTC	CASRARGQGRGQYF
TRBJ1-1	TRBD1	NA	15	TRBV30	TGTGCCTGGAGGGGACAGGGGGTTACGAACACTGAAGCTTTCTTT	CAWRGQGVTNTEAFF
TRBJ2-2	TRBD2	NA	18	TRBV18	TGTGCCAGCTCACGGGGACTAGCGGGAGCCCCGGACACCGGGGAGCTGTTTTTT	CASSRGLAGAPDTGELFF